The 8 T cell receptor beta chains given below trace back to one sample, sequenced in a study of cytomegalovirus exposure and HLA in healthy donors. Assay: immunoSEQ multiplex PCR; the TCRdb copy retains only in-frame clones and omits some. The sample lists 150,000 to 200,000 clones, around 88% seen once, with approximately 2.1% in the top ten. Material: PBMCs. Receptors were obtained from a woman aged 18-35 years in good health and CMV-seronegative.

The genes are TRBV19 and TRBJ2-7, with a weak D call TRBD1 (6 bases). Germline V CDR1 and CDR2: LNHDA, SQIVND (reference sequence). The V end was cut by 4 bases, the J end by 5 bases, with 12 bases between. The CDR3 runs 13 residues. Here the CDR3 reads CASSKQGLDEQYF. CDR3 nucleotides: TGTGCCAGTAGTAAACAGGGCTTGGACGAGCAGTACTTC. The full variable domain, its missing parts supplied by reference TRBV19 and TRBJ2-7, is DGGITQSPKYLFRKEGQNVTLSCEQNLNHDAMYWYRQDPGQGLRLIYYSQIVNDFQKGDIAEGYSVSREKKESFPLTVTSAQKNPTAFYLCASSKQGLDEQYFGPGTRLTVT.

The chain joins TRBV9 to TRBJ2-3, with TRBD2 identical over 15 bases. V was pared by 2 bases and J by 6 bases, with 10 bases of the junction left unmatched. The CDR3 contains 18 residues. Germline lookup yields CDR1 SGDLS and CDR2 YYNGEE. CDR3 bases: TGTGCCAGCAGCGTGGGGGGACTAGCGGGAGGAGTTCTCGATACGCAGTATTTT. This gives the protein CASSVGGLAGGVLDTQYF.

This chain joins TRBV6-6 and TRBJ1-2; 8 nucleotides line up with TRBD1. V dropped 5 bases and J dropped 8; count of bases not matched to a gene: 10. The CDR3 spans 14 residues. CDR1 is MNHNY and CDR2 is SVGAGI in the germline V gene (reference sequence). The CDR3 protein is CASSPTGDGRGYTF. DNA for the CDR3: TGTGCCAGCAGTCCGACAGGGGATGGAAGAGGCTACACCTTC.

The CDR3 reads CASSPVGSGAWDEQFF. As DNA, the CDR3 is TGTGCCAGCTCACCGGTCGGGAGCGGCGCTTGGGATGAGCAGTTCTTC. V and J are TRBV18 and TRBJ2-1; a possible D gene is TRBD2 (6 bases). Trimming left V 3 bases short and J 8 bases short, with 20 bases between. This CDR3 has 16 amino acids. In germline, CDR1 is KGHSH, CDR2 LQKENI.

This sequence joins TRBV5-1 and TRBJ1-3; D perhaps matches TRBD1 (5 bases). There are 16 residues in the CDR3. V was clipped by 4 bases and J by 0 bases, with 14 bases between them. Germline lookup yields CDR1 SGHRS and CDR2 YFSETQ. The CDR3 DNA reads TGCGCCAGCAGCCGGGGCGGGGGAAACTCTGGAAACACCATATATTTT. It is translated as CASSRGGGNSGNTIYF.

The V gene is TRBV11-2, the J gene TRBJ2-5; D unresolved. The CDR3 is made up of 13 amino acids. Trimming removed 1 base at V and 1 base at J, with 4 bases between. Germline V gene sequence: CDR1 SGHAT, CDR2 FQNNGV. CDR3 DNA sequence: TGTGCCAGCAGCTTAGCCGTCCAAGAGACCCAGTACTTC. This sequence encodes CASSLAVQETQYF.

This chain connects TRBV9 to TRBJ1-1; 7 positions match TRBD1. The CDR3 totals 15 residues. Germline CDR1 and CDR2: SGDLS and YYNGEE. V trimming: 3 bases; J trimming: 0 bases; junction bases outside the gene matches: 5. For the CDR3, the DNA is TGTGCCAGCAGCGCAGGGGGTCTGATGAACACTGAAGCTTTCTTT. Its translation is CASSAGGLMNTEAFF.

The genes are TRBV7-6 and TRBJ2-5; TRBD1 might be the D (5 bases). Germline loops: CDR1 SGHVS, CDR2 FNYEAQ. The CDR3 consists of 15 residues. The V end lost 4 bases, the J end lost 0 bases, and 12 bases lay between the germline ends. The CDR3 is CASSSLRQYQETQYF. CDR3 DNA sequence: TGTGCCAGCAGCTCCTTACGACAGTACCAAGAGACCCAGTACTTC.